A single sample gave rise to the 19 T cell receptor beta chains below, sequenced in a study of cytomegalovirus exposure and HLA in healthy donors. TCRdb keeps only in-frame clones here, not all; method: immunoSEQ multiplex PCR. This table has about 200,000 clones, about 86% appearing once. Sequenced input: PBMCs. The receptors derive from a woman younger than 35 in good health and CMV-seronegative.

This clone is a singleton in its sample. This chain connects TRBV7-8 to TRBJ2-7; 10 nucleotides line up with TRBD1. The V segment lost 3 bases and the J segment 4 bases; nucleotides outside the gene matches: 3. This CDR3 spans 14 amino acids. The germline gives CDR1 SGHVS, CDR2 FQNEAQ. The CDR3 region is CASSFRTGGYEQYF. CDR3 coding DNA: TGTGCCAGCAGCTTTAGGACAGGGGGGTACGAGCAGTACTTC.

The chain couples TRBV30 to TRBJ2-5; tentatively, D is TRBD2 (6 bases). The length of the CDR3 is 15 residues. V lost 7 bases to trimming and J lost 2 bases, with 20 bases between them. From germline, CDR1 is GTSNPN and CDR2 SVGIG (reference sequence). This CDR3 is CAFSGGSGLQETQYF. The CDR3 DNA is TGTGCCTTTTCCGGTGGTAGCGGCCTACAAGAGACCCAGTACTTC.

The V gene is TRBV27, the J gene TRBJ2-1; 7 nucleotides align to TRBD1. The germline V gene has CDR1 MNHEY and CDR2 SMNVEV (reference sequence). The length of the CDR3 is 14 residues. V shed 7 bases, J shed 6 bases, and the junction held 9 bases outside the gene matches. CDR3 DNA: TGTGCCAGCACCATACAGGGGTTGGGCAATGAGCAGTTCTTC. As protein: CASTIQGLGNEQFF.

The CDR3 sequence: CASSFGDLSYNEQFF. The CDR3 DNA reads TGTGCCAGCAGCTTCGGGGATCTTAGCTACAATGAGCAGTTCTTC. V and J are TRBV7-9 and TRBJ2-1; a possible D gene is TRBD2 (5 bases). The V and J ends lost 3 bases and 3 bases respectively, with 12 bases between them. From germline, CDR1 is SEHNR and CDR2 FQNEAQ (reference sequence). This CDR3 region has 15 residues.

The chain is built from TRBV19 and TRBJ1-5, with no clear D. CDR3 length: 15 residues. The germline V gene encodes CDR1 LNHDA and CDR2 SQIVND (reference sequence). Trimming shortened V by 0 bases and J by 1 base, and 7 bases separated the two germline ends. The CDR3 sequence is CASSIDLYSNQPQHF. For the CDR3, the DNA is TGTGCCAGTAGTATAGATCTATACAGCAATCAGCCCCAGCATTTT.

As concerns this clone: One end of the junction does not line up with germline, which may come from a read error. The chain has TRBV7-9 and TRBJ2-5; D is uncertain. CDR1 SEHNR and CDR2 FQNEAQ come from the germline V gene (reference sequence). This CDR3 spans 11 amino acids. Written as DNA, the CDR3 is TGTGCCAGCAGCATAGCCCCTCCCCAGTACTTC. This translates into CASSIAPPQYF.

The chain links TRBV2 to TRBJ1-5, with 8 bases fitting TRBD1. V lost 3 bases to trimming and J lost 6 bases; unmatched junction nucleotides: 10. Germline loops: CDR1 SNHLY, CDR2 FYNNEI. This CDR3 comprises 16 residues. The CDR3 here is CASSDFQGASRQPQHF. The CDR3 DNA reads TGTGCCAGCAGTGACTTTCAGGGGGCGTCTCGTCAGCCCCAGCATTTT. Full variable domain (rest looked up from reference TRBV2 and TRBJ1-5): EPEVTQTPSHQVTQMGQEVILRCVPISNHLYFYWYRQILGQKVEFLVSFYNNEISEKSEIFDDQFSVERPDGSNFTLKIRSTKLEDSAMYFCASSDFQGASRQPQHFGDGTRLSIL.

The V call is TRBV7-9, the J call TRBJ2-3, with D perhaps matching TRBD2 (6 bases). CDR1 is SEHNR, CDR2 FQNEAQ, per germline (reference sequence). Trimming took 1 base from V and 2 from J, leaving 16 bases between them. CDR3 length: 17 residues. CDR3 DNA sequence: TGTGCCAGCAGCTTAGGAGTGGGAGGAGTTGTCACAGATACGCAGTATTTT. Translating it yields CASSLGVGGVVTDTQYF.

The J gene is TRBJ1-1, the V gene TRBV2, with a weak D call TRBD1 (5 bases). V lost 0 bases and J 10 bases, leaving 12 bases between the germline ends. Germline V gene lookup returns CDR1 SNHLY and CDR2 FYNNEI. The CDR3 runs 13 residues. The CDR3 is CASSEAGPSLAFF. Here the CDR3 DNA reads TGTGCCAGCAGTGAAGCGGGGCCGTCATTAGCTTTCTTT.

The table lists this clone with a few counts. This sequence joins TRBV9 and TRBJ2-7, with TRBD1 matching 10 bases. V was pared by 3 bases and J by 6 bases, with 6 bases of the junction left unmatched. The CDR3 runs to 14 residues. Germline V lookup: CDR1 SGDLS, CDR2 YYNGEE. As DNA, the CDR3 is TGTGCCAGCAGCGCCGGGACAGGGGATGCCGAGCAGTACTTC. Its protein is CASSAGTGDAEQYF. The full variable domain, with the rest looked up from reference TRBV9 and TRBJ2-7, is DSGVTQTPKHLITATGQRVTLRCSPRSGDLSVYWYQQSLDQGLQFLIQYYNGEERAKGNILERFSAQQFPDLHSELNLSSLELGDSALYFCASSAGTGDAEQYFGPGTRLTVT.

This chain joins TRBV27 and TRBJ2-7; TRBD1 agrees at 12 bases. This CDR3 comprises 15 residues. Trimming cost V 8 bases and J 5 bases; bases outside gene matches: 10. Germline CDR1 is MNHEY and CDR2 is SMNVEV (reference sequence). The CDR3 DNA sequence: TGTGCCAGCCGCAATTTGGGGACAGGGGGCCACGAGCAGTACTTC. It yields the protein CASRNLGTGGHEQYF.

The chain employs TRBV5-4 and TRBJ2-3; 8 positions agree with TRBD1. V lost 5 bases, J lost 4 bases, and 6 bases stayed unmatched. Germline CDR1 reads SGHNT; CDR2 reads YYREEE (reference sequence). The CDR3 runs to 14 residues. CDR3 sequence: CASRLDRGPDTQYF. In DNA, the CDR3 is TGTGCCAGCAGGCTAGACAGGGGTCCAGATACGCAGTATTTT. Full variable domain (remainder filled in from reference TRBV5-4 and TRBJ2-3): ETGVTQSPTHLIKTRGQQVTLRCSSQSGHNTVSWYQQALGQGPQFIFQYYREEENGRGNFPPRFSGLQFPNYSSELNVNALELDDSALYLCASRLDRGPDTQYFGPGTRLTVL.

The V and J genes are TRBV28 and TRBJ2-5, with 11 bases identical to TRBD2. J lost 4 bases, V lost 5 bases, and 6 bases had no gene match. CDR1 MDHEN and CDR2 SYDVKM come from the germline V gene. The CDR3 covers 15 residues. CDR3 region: CASSRRLAGRETQYF. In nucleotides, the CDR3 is TGTGCCAGCAGTCGCAGACTAGCGGGGAGAGAGACCCAGTACTTC.

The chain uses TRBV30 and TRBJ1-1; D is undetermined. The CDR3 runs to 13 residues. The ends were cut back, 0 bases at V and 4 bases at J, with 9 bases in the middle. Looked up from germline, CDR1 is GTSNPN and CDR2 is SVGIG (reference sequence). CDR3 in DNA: TGTGCCTGGAGTGTAGTGAGTCGCACTGAAGCTTTCTTT. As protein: CAWSVVSRTEAFF.

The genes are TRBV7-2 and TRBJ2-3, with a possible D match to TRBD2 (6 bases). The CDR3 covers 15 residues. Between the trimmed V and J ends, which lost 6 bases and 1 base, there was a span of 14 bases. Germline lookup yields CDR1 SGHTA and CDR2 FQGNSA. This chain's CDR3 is CASRYREKGTDTQYF. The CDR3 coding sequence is TGTGCCAGCAGGTATCGGGAGAAGGGCACAGATACGCAGTATTTT.

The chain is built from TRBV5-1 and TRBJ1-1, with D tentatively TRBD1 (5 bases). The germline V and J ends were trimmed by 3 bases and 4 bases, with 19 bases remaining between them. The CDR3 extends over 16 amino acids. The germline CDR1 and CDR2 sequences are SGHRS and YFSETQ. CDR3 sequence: CASSSRDSTGVTEAFF. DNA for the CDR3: TGCGCCAGCAGCTCACGGGACTCCACTGGTGTCACTGAAGCTTTCTTT. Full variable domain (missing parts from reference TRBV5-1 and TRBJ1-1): KAGVTQTPRYLIKTRGQQVTLSCSPISGHRSVSWYQQTPGQGLQFLFEYFSETQRNKGNFPGRFSGRQFSNSRSEMNVSTLELGDSALYLCASSSRDSTGVTEAFFGQGTRLTVV.

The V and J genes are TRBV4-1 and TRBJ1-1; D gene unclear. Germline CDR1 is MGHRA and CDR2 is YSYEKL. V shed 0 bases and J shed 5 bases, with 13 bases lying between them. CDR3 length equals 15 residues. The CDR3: CASSQEGRAVTEAFF. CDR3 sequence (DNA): TGCGCCAGCAGCCAAGAAGGTCGAGCGGTAACTGAAGCTTTCTTT.

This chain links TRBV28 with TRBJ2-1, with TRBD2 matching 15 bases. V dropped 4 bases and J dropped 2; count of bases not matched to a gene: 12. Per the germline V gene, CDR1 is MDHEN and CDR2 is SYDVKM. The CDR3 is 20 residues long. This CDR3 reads CASSSSGTSGRLRAYNEQFF. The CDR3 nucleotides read TGTGCCAGCAGTTCCTCCGGGACTAGCGGGAGGCTGCGTGCCTACAATGAGCAGTTCTTC.

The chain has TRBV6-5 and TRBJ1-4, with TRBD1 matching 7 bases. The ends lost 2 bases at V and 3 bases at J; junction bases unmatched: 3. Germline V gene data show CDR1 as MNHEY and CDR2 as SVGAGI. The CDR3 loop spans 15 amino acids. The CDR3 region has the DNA TGTGCCAGCAGTTACAAGGGGGCATCTAATGAAAAACTGTTTTTT. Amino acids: CASSYKGASNEKLFF.